Each of the 9 T cell receptor beta chains below was sequenced from the same sample in a study of CD8+ T cells in alopecia areata. It was cDNA, reverse transcribed from extracted RNA, that served as the sequencing template. The data were produced by immunoSEQ multiplex PCR, yet TCRdb's version contains in-frame clones alone and is incomplete. The table shows 100,000 to 150,000 clones, with approximately 38% occurring only once. Sequencing was done on a sample of CD4+ T cells sorted from blood. The source is a human donor with alopecia areata.

This clone was seen more than once but under ten times. The chain combines TRBV5-1 with TRBJ2-6; the match to TRBD1 covers 8 bases. Germline V gene sequence: CDR1 SGHRS, CDR2 YFSETQ. V lost 4 bases, J lost 0 bases, and 6 bases stayed unmatched. This CDR3 has 17 residues. The CDR3: CASSPRQGNSGANVLTF. The CDR3 DNA reads as TGCGCCAGCAGCCCCAGACAGGGGAACTCTGGGGCCAACGTCCTGACTTTC.

This clone was seen a handful of times. V and J are TRBV29-1 and TRBJ1-1; no clear D gene. V was trimmed by 6 bases and J by 3 bases, leaving 14 bases between them. This CDR3 region has 13 residues. Germline V gene sequence: CDR1 SQVTM, CDR2 ANQGSEA. This chain's CDR3 is CSVLIGRDTEAFF. The DNA for the CDR3 is TGCAGCGTCTTGATAGGGAGAGACACTGAAGCTTTCTTT.

This sequence joins TRBV7-2 and TRBJ2-2; D unclear. V lost 4 bases, J lost 6 bases, and 9 bases lay in between. CDR3 length equals 13 residues. Germline CDR1 and CDR2: SGHTA and FQGNSA. CDR3 loop: CASSSPRPGELFF. The CDR3 DNA reads TGTGCCAGCAGCTCGCCGAGGCCCGGGGAGCTGTTTTTT.

This clone was detected a few times. This chain joins TRBV29-1 and TRBJ1-2; D is possibly TRBD1 (5 bases). Germline assignment: CDR1 SQVTM and CDR2 ANQGSEA. The CDR3 length is 15 residues. Trimming shortened V by 3 bases and J by 2 bases, and 16 bases separated the two germline ends. The DNA of the CDR3 is TGCAGCGTTGAGGCCCTTCGGGGGGGGAACTATGGCTACACCTTC. Residues: CSVEALRGGNYGYTF.

The gene calls are TRBV7-9 and TRBJ2-2; no reliable D call. V was trimmed by 5 bases and J by 0 bases, leaving 19 bases between them. The CDR3 totals 18 residues. CDR1 and CDR2 from the germline V gene are SEHNR and FQNEAQ (reference sequence). The CDR3 spells CASSTPVLGLANTGELFF. The CDR3 DNA sequence: TGTGCCAGCAGCACCCCTGTTCTTGGATTGGCGAACACCGGGGAGCTGTTTTTT. The complete variable domain, with remaining parts taken from reference TRBV7-9 and TRBJ2-2, reads DTGVSQNPRHKITKRGQNVTFRCDPISEHNRLYWYRQTLGQGPEFLTYFQNEAQLEKSRLLSDRFSAERPKGSFSTLEIQRTEQGDSAMYLCASSTPVLGLANTGELFFGEGSRLTVL.

The J gene is TRBJ2-3, the V gene TRBV28, with 13 bases matching TRBD2. Trimming at V came to 6 bases and at J to 4 bases, leaving 4 bases not matched to a gene. CDR1 is MDHEN, CDR2 SYDVKM, per germline. CDR3 length: 15 amino acids. The CDR3 protein is CASRILAGGPDTQYF. CDR3 DNA: TGTGCCAGCAGGATACTAGCGGGAGGGCCAGATACGCAGTATTTT.

The rearrangement uses TRBV5-6 and TRBJ2-2; no clear D gene. CDR1 and CDR2 (germline): SGHDT, YYEEEE. Trimming removed 2 bases at V and 4 bases at J, with 9 bases between. This CDR3 comprises 14 residues. CDR3 loop: CASSLGPSTGELFF. DNA of the CDR3: TGTGCCAGCAGCTTAGGCCCTTCCACCGGGGAGCTGTTTTTT.

The V gene is TRBV29-1, the J gene TRBJ1-2, with D unclear. The CDR3 has 11 amino acids. V was trimmed by 6 bases and J by 7 bases, leaving 12 bases between them. Germline V lookup: CDR1 SQVTM, CDR2 ANQGSEA. CDR3 coding DNA: TGCAGCGTGCACGTGGGGAGTGGCTACACCTTC. Translation gives CSVHVGSGYTF. Using reference TRBV29-1 and TRBJ1-2 for the parts outside the CDR3, the full variable domain is SAVISQKPSRDICQRGTSLTIQCQVDSQVTMMFWYRQQPGQSLTLIATANQGSEATYESGFVIDKFPISRPNLTFSTLTVSNMSPEDSSIYLCSVHVGSGYTFGSGTRLTVV.

The V call is TRBV7-2, the J call TRBJ1-5; D gene uncertain. The V and J ends lost 5 bases and 2 bases respectively, with 13 bases between them. The CDR3 covers 15 residues. Germline CDR1 is SGHTA and CDR2 is FQGNSA. The CDR3 protein is CASSPLLARNQPQHF. In DNA, the CDR3 is TGTGCCAGCAGCCCCCTGCTGGCCCGCAATCAGCCCCAGCATTTT.